This entry lists 25 T cell receptor beta chains sequenced from one sample in a study of response to subunit inactivated influenza vaccine. TCRdb ran MiXCR on the RT-PCR reads and lists one entry per CDR3 protein. The sample consists of about 500,000 distinct CDR3 sequences, more than 7% of them appearing once. The sequencing used PBMCs from blood, collected about 24 months after vaccination. Receptor source: a man aged 50 to 69 who received an inactivated influenza vaccine.

This clonotype was detected many times. This sequence joins TRBV24-1 and TRBJ2-3; 12 bases align to TRBD1. V trimming: 9 bases; J trimming: 4 bases; junction bases outside the gene matches: 7. Germline CDR1 reads KGHDR; CDR2 reads SFDVKD. The CDR3 totals 15 residues. The CDR3 reads CATGPGQGAADTQYF. The CDR3 bases are TGTGCCACCGGACCGGGACAGGGGGCAGCAGATACGCAGTATTTT.

This clonotype was seen a handful of times. J is TRBJ1-2 and V is TRBV7-2, with D maybe TRBD1 (5 bases). V was cut by 6 bases and J by 6 bases, with 11 bases left in between. The CDR3 is 12 amino acids. Germline CDR1 reads SGHTA; CDR2 reads FQGNSA. CDR3 bases: TGTGCCAGCAGTCGAACCAGGGATGGCTACACCTTC. Encoded protein: CASSRTRDGYTF.

The table lists this clonotype with a few counts. The gene calls are TRBV7-7 and TRBJ1-5; 7 bases align to TRBD1. The CDR3 is 16 residues long. Germline CDR1 SSHAT, CDR2 FNYEAQ (reference sequence). CDR3 region: CASERGPETGMGPQHF. CDR3 nucleotide sequence: TGTGCTAGTGAGCGGGGCCCAGAGACAGGGATGGGGCCCCAGCATTTT.

This clonotype has only a few counts. V usage is TRBV5-5 and J usage is TRBJ1-5; D gene ambiguous. The germline gives CDR1 SGHKS, CDR2 YYEKEE (reference sequence). This CDR3 has 15 residues. V was clipped by 1 base and J by 3 bases, with 11 bases between them. In DNA form, the CDR3 reads TGTGCCAGCAGCTTGTTCGGGAAAAACAATCAGCCCCAGCATTTT. Amino acid sequence: CASSLFGKNNQPQHF.

Many counts were recorded for this clonotype. The chain carries TRBV12-3 or TRBV12-4 and TRBJ1-4; weak D call: TRBD1 (6 bases). V was pared by 3 bases and J by 7 bases, with 12 bases between. This CDR3 region has 14 residues. CDR3: CASSFPGAVEKLFF. DNA of the CDR3: TGTGCCAGCAGTTTTCCAGGGGCAGTTGAAAAACTGTTTTTT.

The chain joins TRBV3-1 to TRBJ2-2, with D possibly being TRBD1 (6 bases). Germline CDR1 reads LGHDT; CDR2 reads YNNKEL (reference sequence). V was shortened by 1 base and J by 5 bases, with 11 bases between the two germline ends. The CDR3 sequence is 15 residues long. The CDR3 sequence: CASSQGRGRTGELFF. The DNA for the CDR3 is TGTGCCAGCAGCCAAGGCAGGGGCAGAACCGGGGAGCTGTTTTTT.

Ten or more counts support this clonotype. The chain uses TRBV4-3 and TRBJ2-7; D gene uncertain. Germline V lookup: CDR1 LGHNA, CDR2 YSLEER. The CDR3 has 15 amino acids. The ends were cut back, 0 bases at V and 1 base at J, with 10 bases in the middle. The CDR3 nucleotides are TGCGCCAGCAGCCAAGAATCGGCCCGGTCCTACGAGCAGTACTTC. Translating gives CASSQESARSYEQYF.

This clonotype has a handful of counts. The CDR3 spells CAISDYSQGGYEQYF. The CDR3 nucleotides read TGTGCCATCAGTGACTATTCACAGGGTGGTTACGAGCAGTACTTC. The gene calls are TRBV10-3 and TRBJ2-7; tentative D call: TRBD1 (6 bases). This CDR3 has 15 residues. Germline V gene lookup returns CDR1 ENHRY and CDR2 SYGVKD. The ends were cut back, 3 bases at V and 4 bases at J, with 16 bases in the middle.

This clonotype has a handful of counts. The J gene is TRBJ1-1, the V gene TRBV6-1, with TRBD1 identical over 11 bases. V shed 4 bases, J shed 10 bases, and the junction held 2 bases outside the gene matches. In germline, CDR1 is MNHNS, CDR2 SASEGT. This CDR3 spans 12 amino acids. The CDR3 spells CASSVGTGGAFF. The CDR3 region has the DNA TGTGCCAGCAGTGTCGGGACAGGGGGAGCTTTCTTT.

This clonotype was found a few times. V usage is TRBV2 and J usage is TRBJ2-3, with unresolved D. Germline CDR1 SNHLY, CDR2 FYNNEI. Trimming took off 8 bases at V and 2 bases at J, with 11 bases between the two ends. The CDR3 totals 13 residues. Written as DNA, the CDR3 is TGTGCCAGCCAGTGGGAACTCACAGATACGCAGTATTTT. Translating gives CASQWELTDTQYF.

This clonotype was counted only a few times. The CDR3 region is CASSLASTGLSYEQYF. The CDR3 nucleotides are TGCGCCAGCAGCTTGGCCTCGACAGGGTTGTCCTACGAGCAGTACTTC. This sequence joins TRBV5-1 and TRBJ2-7; 7 positions agree with TRBD1. V was clipped by 0 bases and J by 1 base; unmatched bases: 7. CDR3 length: 16 residues. Germline-derived CDR1 and CDR2 are SGHRS and YFSETQ.

This clonotype came up a few times. V and J are TRBV20-1 and TRBJ1-6; possible D gene TRBD1, 6 bases. Per the germline V gene, CDR1 is DFQATT and CDR2 is SNEGSKA (reference sequence). The CDR3 runs to 15 residues. The V end was cut by 2 bases, the J end by 7 bases, with 15 bases between. The CDR3 nucleotides are TGCAGTGCTAGATCCCCGACAGGTAGAAATTCACCCCTCCACTTT. This sequence encodes CSARSPTGRNSPLHF.

This chain joins TRBV28 and TRBJ1-1; the D gene is possibly TRBD1 (5 bases). The CDR3 is 15 amino acids. CDR1 MDHEN and CDR2 SYDVKM come from the germline V gene. V lost 3 bases and J 3 bases, leaving 14 bases between the germline ends. Here the CDR3 reads CASSFEGLGDTEAFF. The CDR3 DNA sequence: TGTGCCAGCAGTTTTGAGGGCCTAGGGGACACTGAAGCTTTCTTT.

This chain connects TRBV18 to TRBJ1-5; no reliable D call. Per germline, CDR1 KGHSH and CDR2 LQKENI. Trimming took off 6 bases at V and 3 bases at J, with 9 bases between the two ends. This CDR3 is 13 amino acids long. CDR3: CASSPGDNQPQHF. CDR3 nucleotide sequence: TGTGCCAGCTCTCCTGGGGACAATCAGCCCCAGCATTTT.

In its sample, this clonotype was seen a few times. V is TRBV19 and J is TRBJ2-2; D is uncertain. CDR1 is LNHDA and CDR2 is SQIVND in the germline V gene (reference sequence). The CDR3 spans 13 residues. Trimming pared 6 bases from V and 4 bases from J, leaving 9 bases between. The CDR3 protein is CASRPDPTGELFF. CDR3 DNA sequence: TGTGCCAGTAGACCGGACCCCACCGGGGAGCTGTTTTTT.

V usage is TRBV20-1 and J usage is TRBJ2-2; possibly TRBD1 for D (6 bases). The CDR3 sequence is 15 residues long. Germline CDR1 DFQATT, CDR2 SNEGSKA (reference sequence). V gave up 0 bases and J gave up 1 base, with 9 bases separating them. The CDR3 coding sequence is TGCAGTGCTAGAGATGAGGGGGAGAACACCGGGGAGCTGTTTTTT. Residues: CSARDEGENTGELFF.

This clonotype was found many times. This chain links TRBV7-2 with TRBJ2-7, with a weak D call TRBD2 (5 bases). The V end was cut by 1 base, the J end by 0 bases, with 10 bases between. Germline-derived CDR1 and CDR2 are SGHTA and FQGNSA. The CDR3 runs to 15 residues. DNA of the CDR3: TGTGCCAGCAGCTTAGAAGGCGGACTCTCCTACGAGCAGTACTTC. Translating it yields CASSLEGGLSYEQYF. Drawing the rest from reference TRBV7-2 and TRBJ2-7, the complete variable domain is GAGVSQSPSNKVTEKGKDVELRCDPISGHTALYWYRQSLGQGLEFLIYFQGNSAPDKSGLPSDRFSAERTGGSVSTLTIQRTQQEDSAVYLCASSLEGGLSYEQYFGPGTRLTVT.

The chain has TRBV5-1 and TRBJ2-1, with TRBD2 identical over 10 bases. This CDR3 contains 16 residues. V dropped 0 bases and J dropped 7; count of bases not matched to a gene: 7. CDR1 is SGHRS and CDR2 is YFSETQ in the germline V gene. The CDR3 sequence is CASSLAGTSAGNEQFF. DNA for the CDR3: TGCGCCAGCAGCTTGGCCGGGACTAGCGCGGGGAATGAGCAGTTCTTC.

With respect to this clonotype: It is likely a read error, because the conserved phenylalanine at the end of the CDR3 is missing. The V call is TRBV10-3, the J call TRBJ2-1, with 9 bases fitting TRBD2. This CDR3 has 16 amino acids. Germline assignment: CDR1 ENHRY and CDR2 SYGVKD. With V trimmed by 3 bases and J by 7 bases, 10 bases remained unmatched. CDR3 nucleotides: TGTGCCATCAGTGAAAGTGCGGGAGGGCCAGAGAATGAGCAGTTCTCC. Amino acids: CAISESAGGPENEQFS.

This clonotype was seen more than once but under ten times. DNA for the CDR3: TGTGCCAGCCGTCTGGGGGCCGGCACAGATACGCAGTATTTT. This translates into CASRLGAGTDTQYF. The V gene is TRBV12-3 or TRBV12-4, the J gene TRBJ2-3; maybe TRBD1 (6 bases). Trimming stripped 8 bases from V and 1 base from J, with 13 bases between. This CDR3 has 14 amino acids.

The sample holds a few counts of this clonotype. The rearrangement uses TRBV11-2 and TRBJ1-2; D is unclear. The CDR3 has 13 amino acids. CDR1 SGHAT and CDR2 FQNNGV come from the germline V gene. V gave up 6 bases and J gave up 4 bases, with 12 bases separating them. CDR3 residues: CASRGIGLYGYTF. The CDR3 coding sequence is TGTGCCAGCAGGGGGATTGGGCTCTATGGCTACACCTTC.

This clonotype was seen a few times. The chain has TRBV6-1 and TRBJ2-1, with a weak D call TRBD2 (6 bases). The V gene's germline CDR1 is MNHNS and CDR2 SASEGT. V dropped 5 bases and J dropped 4 bases, with 15 bases sitting between them. The length of the CDR3 is 15 residues. The CDR3 DNA is TGTGCCAGCAGTCGGTTTTACGGACTATACAATGAGCAGTTCTTC. It codes for CASSRFYGLYNEQFF.

The rearrangement links TRBV7-2 to TRBJ2-1, with 7 bases lining up with TRBD1. The CDR3 length is 12 residues. In germline, CDR1 is SGHTA, CDR2 FQGNSA. The V gene end was trimmed by 7 bases and the J gene end by 8 bases; junction bases not matched to a gene: 5. This chain's CDR3 is CASISQGDEQFF. The CDR3 DNA sequence: TGTGCCAGCATCTCGCAGGGGGATGAGCAGTTCTTC.

This clonotype was observed at least ten times. The V gene is TRBV29-1, the J gene TRBJ2-3, with TRBD1 identical over 7 bases. The germline V gene has CDR1 SQVTM and CDR2 ANQGSEA. With 6 bases clipped from V and 7 bases from J, the junction kept 7 bases outside the gene matches. This CDR3 is 12 amino acids long. The CDR3 protein is CSVGQDMNTQYF. In DNA, the CDR3 is TGCAGCGTAGGACAGGACATGAATACGCAGTATTTT.

This clonotype came up many times. The CDR3 DNA reads TGTGCCAGCAGCTTAGGTCACGGTTACGAGCAGTACTTC. Protein sequence: CASSLGHGYEQYF. The V and J genes are TRBV11-2 and TRBJ2-7, with D uncertain. The CDR3 totals 13 residues. The V gene lost 1 base and the J gene lost 4 bases, with 8 bases spanning the gap. Germline lookup yields CDR1 SGHAT and CDR2 FQNNGV. The variable domain in full, completed from reference TRBV11-2 and TRBJ2-7, reads EAGVAQSPRYKIIEKRQSVAFWCNPISGHATLYWYQQILGQGPKLLIQFQNNGVVDDSQLPKDRFSAERLKGVDSTLKIQPAKLEDSAVYLCASSLGHGYEQYFGPGTRLTVT.